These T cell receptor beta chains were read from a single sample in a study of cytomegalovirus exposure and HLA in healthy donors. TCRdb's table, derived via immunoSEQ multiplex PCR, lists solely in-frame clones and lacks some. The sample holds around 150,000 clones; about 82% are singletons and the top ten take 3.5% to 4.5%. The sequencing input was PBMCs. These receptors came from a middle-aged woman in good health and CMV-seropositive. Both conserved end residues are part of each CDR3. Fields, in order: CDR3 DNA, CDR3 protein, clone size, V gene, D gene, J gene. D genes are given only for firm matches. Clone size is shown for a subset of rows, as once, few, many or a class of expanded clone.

CDR3nt: TGTGCCAGCAGTTACGGAAAGGGGGCGGGAACTGAAGCTTTCTTT
CDR3aa: CASSYGKGAGTEAFF
abundance: NA
v_gene: TRBV6-5
d_gene: TRBD1
j_gene: TRBJ1-1

CDR3nt: TGTGCCAGCAGTGGGGACAAGAACTATGGCTACACCTTC
CDR3aa: CASSGDKNYGYTF
abundance: NA
v_gene: TRBV28
d_gene: NA
j_gene: TRBJ1-2

CDR3nt: TGTGCCAGCAGCGTGGGGGTTTACTCGCGGGGGTCCTATGAGCAGTTCTTC
CDR3aa: CASSVGVYSRGSYEQFF
abundance: NA
v_gene: TRBV9
d_gene: TRBD2
j_gene: TRBJ2-1

CDR3nt: TGTGCCAGCAGCTTCTCGTCAGGGGGCGGCTACACCTTC
CDR3aa: CASSFSSGGGYTF
abundance: NA
v_gene: TRBV7-8
d_gene: TRBD1
j_gene: TRBJ1-2

CDR3nt: TGTGCCAGCAGTTACCGAAGACTAGCGGGGCAAGAGCAGTACTTC
CDR3aa: CASSYRRLAGQEQYF
abundance: NA
v_gene: TRBV6-6
d_gene: TRBD2
j_gene: TRBJ2-5

CDR3nt: TGTGCCAGCAGCGTTCTAGCGGGGAGCACAGATACGCAGTATTTT
CDR3aa: CASSVLAGSTDTQYF
abundance: NA
v_gene: TRBV9
d_gene: TRBD2
j_gene: TRBJ2-3

CDR3nt: TGCGCCAGCAGCCAATCAGGGTCGAGCTCCTACGAGCAGTACTTC
CDR3aa: CASSQSGSSSYEQYF
abundance: NA
v_gene: TRBV4-1
d_gene: NA
j_gene: TRBJ2-7

CDR3nt: TGCAGCGAATTGAGGAAGGGACACTCTGGAAACACCATATATTTT
CDR3aa: CSELRKGHSGNTIYF
abundance: NA
v_gene: TRBV29-1
d_gene: NA
j_gene: TRBJ1-3

CDR3nt: TGTGCCAGCAGCTTTCTAAGCCTAAACACCATATATTTT
CDR3aa: CASSFLSLNTIYF
abundance: few
v_gene: TRBV5-6
d_gene: NA
j_gene: TRBJ1-3

CDR3nt: TGTGCCAGCAGCTCTCGATCGGGACAGGGGTACTATGGCTACACCTTC
CDR3aa: CASSSRSGQGYYGYTF
abundance: NA
v_gene: TRBV7-2
d_gene: TRBD1
j_gene: TRBJ1-2

CDR3nt: TGTGCCAGCAGCTTAGTTTATAGCACAGATACGCAGTATTTT
CDR3aa: CASSLVYSTDTQYF
abundance: once
v_gene: TRBV11-2
d_gene: NA
j_gene: TRBJ2-3

CDR3nt: TGTGCCAGTAGTTTCACTGAGAACACTGAAGCTTTCTTT
CDR3aa: CASSFTENTEAFF
abundance: NA
v_gene: TRBV19
d_gene: NA
j_gene: TRBJ1-1

CDR3nt: TGCAGCGTGGGACAGGGCAATGAGCAGTTCTTC
CDR3aa: CSVGQGNEQFF
abundance: NA
v_gene: TRBV29-1
d_gene: TRBD1
j_gene: TRBJ2-1

CDR3nt: TGTGCCAGCAGCCCTGGGACAGTTCAAGGCAACGCTGAAGCTTTCTTT
CDR3aa: CASSPGTVQGNAEAFF
abundance: NA
v_gene: TRBV9
d_gene: TRBD1
j_gene: TRBJ1-1

CDR3nt: TGTGCCAGCAGCTTTTTGGCGGGGGGATATTCGCACAATGAGCAGTTCTTC
CDR3aa: CASSFLAGGYSHNEQFF
abundance: NA
v_gene: TRBV7-2
d_gene: TRBD2
j_gene: TRBJ2-1

CDR3nt: TGTGCCAGCAGTAAACTAGGGAGAACTGAAAATTCACCCCTCCACTTT
CDR3aa: CASSKLGRTENSPLHF
abundance: NA
v_gene: TRBV28
d_gene: NA
j_gene: TRBJ1-6

CDR3nt: TGCGCCAGCAGCCAAGATGAAGCAAACACCGGGGAGCTGTTTTTT
CDR3aa: CASSQDEANTGELFF
abundance: NA
v_gene: TRBV4-1
d_gene: NA
j_gene: TRBJ2-2

CDR3nt: TGTGCCAGCAGTTCTCGGACTGCTGAAAAACTGTTTTTT
CDR3aa: CASSSRTAEKLFF
abundance: NA
v_gene: TRBV6-5
d_gene: NA
j_gene: TRBJ1-4

CDR3nt: TGTGCCAGCAGTGAACGGGGGGCCGGGGAGACCCAGTACTTC
CDR3aa: CASSERGAGETQYF
abundance: NA
v_gene: TRBV6-1
d_gene: NA
j_gene: TRBJ2-5

CDR3nt: TGTGCCAGCAGTTCCCCGGGACACGCGAACACCGGGGAGCTGTTTTTT
CDR3aa: CASSSPGHANTGELFF
abundance: NA
v_gene: TRBV6-6
d_gene: NA
j_gene: TRBJ2-2

CDR3nt: TGTGCCAGCAGCTCTCGCACAGATACGCAGTATTTT
CDR3aa: CASSSRTDTQYF
abundance: NA
v_gene: TRBV9
d_gene: NA
j_gene: TRBJ2-3

CDR3nt: TGCGCCAGCAGCACCCAGGGCTTAAACACTGAAGCTTTCTTT
CDR3aa: CASSTQGLNTEAFF
abundance: NA
v_gene: TRBV5-1
d_gene: NA
j_gene: TRBJ1-1

CDR3nt: TGTGCCATCAGTGAGTCTCAACAGGCCCTCTACGAGCAGTACTTC
CDR3aa: CAISESQQALYEQYF
abundance: many
v_gene: TRBV10-3
d_gene: NA
j_gene: TRBJ2-7

CDR3nt: TGCGCCAGCAGCCTACTTCCTGTCGGTTACAATGAGCAGTTCTTC
CDR3aa: CASSLLPVGYNEQFF
abundance: NA
v_gene: TRBV4-1
d_gene: NA
j_gene: TRBJ2-1

CDR3nt: TGTGCCAGCAGCTTAAACAGGGATTACGAGCAGTACTTC
CDR3aa: CASSLNRDYEQYF
abundance: NA
v_gene: TRBV7-2
d_gene: NA
j_gene: TRBJ2-7

CDR3nt: TGTGCCAGCAGCCCTTCCCCGGGCAGGGGTACCTATGGCTACACCTTC
CDR3aa: CASSPSPGRGTYGYTF
abundance: NA
v_gene: TRBV7-9
d_gene: NA
j_gene: TRBJ1-2

CDR3nt: TGTGCCAGCAGCTCCATGACTAGCGGGAGGTACAGGGTCGGGCAGTACTTC
CDR3aa: CASSSMTSGRYRVGQYF
abundance: NA
v_gene: TRBV11-2
d_gene: TRBD2
j_gene: TRBJ2-7

CDR3nt: TGTGCCAGCAGCCCTAATACAGGGGGCTCTCACACTGAAGCTTTCTTT
CDR3aa: CASSPNTGGSHTEAFF
abundance: NA
v_gene: TRBV5-6
d_gene: TRBD1
j_gene: TRBJ1-1

CDR3nt: TGTGCCAGCAGGGAAGACAGGGCCTACGAGCAGTACTTC
CDR3aa: CASREDRAYEQYF
abundance: NA
v_gene: TRBV2
d_gene: TRBD1
j_gene: TRBJ2-7

CDR3nt: TGTGCCAGCAGCCAGGGACTGTGGGACAATCAGCCCCAGCATTTT
CDR3aa: CASSQGLWDNQPQHF
abundance: NA
v_gene: TRBV5-8
d_gene: NA
j_gene: TRBJ1-5

CDR3nt: TGTGCCAGCAGCCAAGCGCAAGGACTAGCGGGAGATGAGCAGTTCTTC
CDR3aa: CASSQAQGLAGDEQFF
abundance: NA
v_gene: TRBV4-2
d_gene: TRBD2
j_gene: TRBJ2-1